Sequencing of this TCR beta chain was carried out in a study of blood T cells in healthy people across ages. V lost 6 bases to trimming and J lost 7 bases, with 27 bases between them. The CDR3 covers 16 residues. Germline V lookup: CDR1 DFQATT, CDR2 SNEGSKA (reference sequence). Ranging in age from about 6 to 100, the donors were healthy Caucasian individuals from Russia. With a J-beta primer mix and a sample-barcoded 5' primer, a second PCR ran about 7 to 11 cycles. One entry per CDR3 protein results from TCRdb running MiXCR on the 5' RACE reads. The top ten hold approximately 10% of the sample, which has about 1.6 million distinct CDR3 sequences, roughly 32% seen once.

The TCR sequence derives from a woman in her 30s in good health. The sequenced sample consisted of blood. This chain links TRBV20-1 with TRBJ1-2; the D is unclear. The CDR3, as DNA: TGCAGTGCCTACTCCAAACAAATCTCGGGAACGAGTGGCTACACCTTC. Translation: CSAYSKQISGTSGYTF.